Following are 22 T cell receptor beta chains from one sample sequenced in a study of tumor and adjacent non-tumor tissue in lung cancer. A modified ARM-PCR protocol with three rounds of nested PCR amplified TCRbeta. TCRdb called the multiplex PCR reads again in MiXCR, with one record for every CDR3 protein. The sample contains over 60,000 distinct CDR3 sequences, 75% to 90% of which appear only once. No cell sorting was done before RNA was extracted from the tissue. The material sequenced was lung tumor tissue. Source of these receptors: a woman aged 45-60 years with non-small cell lung cancer.

The chain recombines TRBV11-2 with TRBJ2-1; D is perhaps TRBD2 (6 bases). The CDR3 loop spans 17 amino acids. CDR1 is SGHAT and CDR2 is FQNNGV in the germline V gene. The CDR3 coding sequence is TGTGCGGGCACCCCAGAGGGCGGGGTAAGCTCCTACAATGAGCAGTTCTTC. This gives the protein CAGTPEGGVSSYNEQFF.

In regard to this clonotype: Just one base apart from a much larger clone, this may be a read error. The chain uses TRBV5-1 and TRBJ2-5; D gene unclear. V dropped 0 bases and J dropped 1 base, with 4 bases sitting between them. This CDR3 is built from 13 residues. Germline CDR1 reads SGHRS; CDR2 reads YFSETQ. CDR3 DNA: TGCGCCAGCAGCTTGGTGGGCCAAGAGACCCAGTACTTC. This encodes CASSLVGQETQYF.

Regarding this clonotype: The junction and the germline gene differ at one end; a read error may be behind it. The J gene is TRBJ2-7, the V gene TRBV20-1; 10 bases map to TRBD1. CDR1 and CDR2 from the germline V gene are DFQATT and SNEGSKA (reference sequence). The CDR3 has 14 amino acids. For the CDR3, the DNA is TGCAGTACTAGACCAATGGACAGGGGGAACGGGCAATACTTC. Protein product: CSTRPMDRGNGQYF.

The rearrangement uses TRBV20-1 and TRBJ2-5; D is undetermined. Trimming pared 7 bases from V and 10 bases from J, leaving 16 bases between. This CDR3 comprises 11 residues. Germline CDR1 reads DFQATT; CDR2 reads SNEGSKA (reference sequence). CDR3 residues: CSVGKQVNQYF. The CDR3 DNA sequence: TGCAGTGTAGGAAAACAAGTGAACCAGTACTTC.

V gene TRBV11-2 combines with J gene TRBJ2-3, with a weak D call TRBD2 (5 bases). The germline V and J ends were trimmed by 5 bases and 2 bases, with 14 bases remaining between them. CDR1 and CDR2 from the germline V gene are SGHAT and FQNNGV. The length of the CDR3 is 15 residues. The CDR3 here is CASSPVISVTDTQYF. The DNA for the CDR3 is TGTGCCAGCAGCCCAGTAATTAGCGTCACAGATACGCAGTATTTT.

This clonotype has just a few counts. A single base separates this from a much larger clone, so it may be a read error. The chain employs TRBV11-3 and TRBJ2-1, with no clear D. V lost 3 bases to trimming and J lost 11 bases, with 14 bases between them. The CDR3 extends over 13 amino acids. Germline V gives CDR1 SGHNT, CDR2 YENEEA. The CDR3 spells CASSLYQRDKQFF. The DNA of the CDR3 is TGTGCCAGCAGCTTGTATCAAAGGGATAAGCAGTTCTTC.

As to this clonotype: The conserved final phenylalanine or tryptophan is absent from the CDR3, which likely points to a read error. V usage is TRBV4-1 and J usage is TRBJ2-3, with D hard to call. The better agreement between TRBJ1-5 and the DNA end casts doubt on the J call. Germline V gives CDR1 MGHRA, CDR2 YSYEKL. The CDR3 covers 15 residues. The CDR3 is CSSSQGLSSTYTQHY. Here the CDR3 DNA reads TGCTCCAGCAGCCAAGGGCTCTCTAGCACATATACGCAGCATTAT.

This clonotype has only one observation. One end of the junction does not line up with germline, which may come from a read error. The chain couples TRBV11-2 to TRBJ2-5; D possibly corresponds to TRBD1 (5 bases). Germline CDR1 reads SGHAT; CDR2 reads FQNNGV. This CDR3 region has 14 residues. The CDR3 nucleotides read TGTGCCAACAGCCCCCGGACAAGACAAGAGACCCAATACTTT. The encoded protein is CANSPRTRQETQYF.

This clonotype was observed many times. V usage is TRBV12-3 or TRBV12-4 and J usage is TRBJ2-2, with TRBD2 as a possible D gene (5 bases). Trimming removed 7 bases at V and 7 bases at J, with 22 bases between. The CDR3 contains 16 residues. The DNA for the CDR3 is TGTGCCAGCAACACCGCCGGGTTGTGGGAGAACGGGGAGCTGTTTTTT. Its translation is CASNTAGLWENGELFF.

Comments on this clonotype: This clone may be a read error of a much larger clone one base away. The chain carries TRBV30 and TRBJ2-3; perhaps TRBD1 as D (6 bases). Germline loops: CDR1 GTSNPN, CDR2 SVGIG (reference sequence). This CDR3 is 15 amino acids long. The V gene lost 5 bases and the J gene lost 2 bases, with 17 bases spanning the gap. CDR3 coding DNA: TGTGCCTGGTTACCGCAGGGGCCGGTCACAGATACGCAGTATTTT. Amino acid sequence: CAWLPQGPVTDTQYF.

This sequence joins TRBV11-2 and TRBJ2-7; the match to TRBD2 covers 7 bases. From germline, CDR1 is SGHAT and CDR2 FQNNGV. V shed 5 bases and J 3 bases; nucleotides not matched to a gene: 10. This CDR3 region has 15 residues. The CDR3 sequence is CASSPRASGYYEQYF. CDR3 DNA sequence: TGTGCCAGCAGCCCTCGCGCTAGCGGTTACTACGAGCAGTACTTC.

Only one count was recorded for this clonotype. One end of the junction does not line up with germline, which may come from a read error. This chain connects TRBV5-4 to TRBJ2-7; D is perhaps TRBD1 (5 bases). CDR1 and CDR2 (germline): SGHNT, YYREEE (reference sequence). The CDR3 runs 16 residues. The CDR3 region is CASSMAGAQGSYEQYF. DNA of the CDR3: TGTGCCAGCAGCATGGCCGGTGCGCAGGGCTCCTATGAGCAGTACTTC.

Details on this clonotype: One end of the junction varies from germline; a read error may be responsible. This chain connects TRBV12-3 or TRBV12-4 to TRBJ1-5; D is undetermined. CDR3 length: 13 amino acids. DNA for the CDR3: TGTGCCAGCACTCAGCGTAGCAATCAGTCCCAGCATTTT. It codes for CASTQRSNQSQHF.

The chain uses TRBV6-1 and TRBJ2-2; D possibly corresponds to TRBD2 (5 bases). The V end lost 5 bases, the J end lost 8 bases, and 18 bases lay between the germline ends. Germline V gene sequence: CDR1 MNHNS, CDR2 SASEGT. The CDR3 consists of 15 residues. The CDR3 region is CASSTSGIGLGELFF. Here the CDR3 DNA reads TGTGCCAGCAGTACCTCCGGGATAGGGTTGGGGGAGCTGTTTTTT.

Concerning this clonotype itself: Mismatch with germline at one junction end may stem from a read error. The rearrangement uses TRBV20-1 and TRBJ1-1; no firm D call. CDR1 is DFQATT and CDR2 is SNEGSKA in the germline V gene (reference sequence). This CDR3 contains 12 residues. CDR3 in amino acids: CSASSVITETFF. CDR3 DNA sequence: TGCAGTGCTTCCTCGGTCATAACTGAAACTTTCTTT.

Details on this clonotype: An end of the junction differs from the germline gene, which may be a read error. The chain uses TRBV12-3 or TRBV12-4 and TRBJ2-2; tentatively, D is TRBD2 (6 bases). The CDR3 is made up of 16 amino acids. This CDR3 reads CASTVLTGANTGEVLF. In DNA form, the CDR3 reads TGTGCCAGCACCGTTCTCACGGGAGCGAACACCGGGGAGGTGTTATTT.

The rearrangement joins TRBV24-1 to TRBJ2-5, with D hard to call. V lost 2 bases, J lost 1 base, and 10 bases lay in between. The germline gives CDR1 KGHDR, CDR2 SFDVKD. The CDR3 spans 15 residues. CDR3 coding DNA: TGTGCCACCAGTGATTCGCTCCGATGCCAAGAGACCCAGTACTTC. It codes for CATSDSLRCQETQYF.

As concerns this clonotype: One end of the junction fails to match germline, which may point to a read error. The chain uses TRBV24-1 and TRBJ2-1; no clear D gene. The CDR3 contains 15 residues. Germline V gene sequence: CDR1 KGHDR, CDR2 SFDVKD. The CDR3 DNA reads as TGCGCCACCAGTCATAGAGCTTTACTCGACAATGAGCAGTTCTTC. This encodes CATSHRALLDNEQFF.

In regard to this clonotype: One end of the junction is discordant with germline, which a read error may explain. The chain links TRBV28 to TRBJ1-2; D is unresolved. The CDR3 length is 14 residues. Looked up from germline, CDR1 is MDHEN and CDR2 is SYDVKM. CDR3 sequence: CASSFVLSAYGYTF. The CDR3 coding sequence is TGTGCAAGCAGTTTCGTTCTCAGCGCATATGGCTACACCTTC.

Concerning this clonotype itself: A much larger clone is a single base away; this may be a read error. The CDR3 loop is CASSSGIDFSSTDTQYF. CDR3 DNA: TGTGCCAGCAGTTCCGGGATAGATTTCTCTAGCACAGATACGCAGTATTTT. This sequence joins TRBV28 and TRBJ2-3, with a possible D match to TRBD2 (5 bases). CDR3 length equals 17 residues. CDR1 MDHEN and CDR2 SYDVKM come from the germline V gene. V lost 4 bases and J 0 bases, leaving 17 bases between the germline ends.

About this clonotype: One end of the junction is discordant with germline, which a read error may explain. This chain joins TRBV20-1 and TRBJ2-1, with 7 bases fitting TRBD2. The germline CDR1 and CDR2 sequences are DFQATT and SNEGSKA (reference sequence). The CDR3 has 14 residues. CDR3 in DNA: TGCAATGCTAGCGGTGGGAGTACGCGCAATGAGCAGTTCTTC. Amino acids: CNASGGSTRNEQFF.

This clonotype appeared a single time. The junction and the germline gene differ at one end; a read error may be behind it. The gene calls are TRBV28 and TRBJ2-1; D may be TRBD2 (6 bases). Germline loops: CDR1 MDHEN, CDR2 SYDVKM. CDR3 length: 16 amino acids. The CDR3 nucleotides read TGTGCTAGCACCTCTCTGGGAGGTAGCTTCTACAATGAGCAGTTCTTC. This encodes CASTSLGGSFYNEQFF.